Listed below are T cell receptor beta chains from one sample, sequenced in a study of blood T cell repertoires in COVID-19. Method: immunoSEQ multiplex PCR; TCRdb's copy keeps in-frame clones and lacks some. The sample has 150,000 to 170,000 clones, roughly 71% seen once. The sequencing input was peripheral blood. The receptors shown here come from a woman of 80 years or more with acute or convalescent COVID-19. The CDR3 runs from the conserved cysteine through the conserved F or W. A D gene is named only where the DNA matches it firmly. Not all rows give a size; the values are once, few, many and, for expanded clones, a class.

TRBJ1-2 - TRBV5-1 TRBD1 TGCGCCAGCAGCCTAACAGGGGATCCTAACTATGGCTACACCTTC CASSLTGDPNYGYTF
TRBJ2-7 - TRBV18 TRBD1 TGTGCCAGCTCACCGACGGGACAGGGCGGGTACGAGCAGTACTTC CASSPTGQGGYEQYF
TRBJ2-3 - TRBV5-8 - TGTGCCAGCAGCTTAGATGGGCACACAGATACGCAGTATTTT CASSLDGHTDTQYF
TRBJ2-3 - TRBV5-5 TRBD2 TGTGCCAGCAGCTTGGTTGGACTAGCGGGTACAGATACGCAGTATTTT CASSLVGLAGTDTQYF
TRBJ1-2 few TRBV6-1 TRBD1 TGTGCCAGCAGTGATAAGACAGGGTGGGTGGATGGCTACACCTTC CASSDKTGWVDGYTF
TRBJ1-2 - TRBV4-2 TRBD1 TGTGCCAGCCATCCGGGACAGGGGGCGCCGGGCTACACCTTC CASHPGQGAPGYTF
TRBJ1-2 - TRBV5-1 TRBD1 TGCGCCAGCAGCTTGGGGTCGACAGGGGGGCCCTATGGCTACACCTTC CASSLGSTGGPYGYTF
TRBJ2-7 - TRBV7-9 TRBD1 TGTGCCAGCAGGCCGACAGGGCCCTCCTACGAGCAGTACTTC CASRPTGPSYEQYF
TRBJ1-6 - TRBV5-1 - TGCGCCAGCAGCTTGTCCGGGACTGGAGATTCACCCCTCCACTTT CASSLSGTGDSPLHF
TRBJ2-6 - TRBV7-7 TRBD1 TGTGCCAGCAGCCCGACAGGGGGGGCCAACGTCCTGACTTTC CASSPTGGANVLTF
TRBJ2-7 - TRBV7-6 - TGTGCCAGCAGCCCCCTTTACACTCGAGGGTACGAGCAGTACTTC CASSPLYTRGYEQYF
TRBJ1-5 - TRBV7-8 - TGTGCCAGCAGCTACAACGGGAATCAGCCCCAGCATTTT CASSYNGNQPQHF
TRBJ1-1 - TRBV4-3 - TGCGCCAGCAGCCAGAAAACAGGGCCTGCCCCGGCTGAAGCTTTCTTT CASSQKTGPAPAEAFF
TRBJ2-7 - TRBV6-2/TRBV6-3 TRBD2 TGTGCCAGCAGTCGGGGACTAGCGGGGGGGCGCTTCTACGAGCAGTACTTC CASSRGLAGGRFYEQYF
TRBJ1-6 - TRBV30 TRBD1 TGTGCCTGGGAAAATGAAAGGACAGGGGGTTCACCCCTCCACTTT CAWENERTGGSPLHF
TRBJ1-2 few TRBV18 TRBD1 TGTGCCAGCTCACAATGGACAGGGAATAATAACTATGGCTACACCTTC CASSQWTGNNNYGYTF
TRBJ1-5 few TRBV7-2 - TGTGCCAGCAGCTTACAGGGTAGGGTAGATCAGCCCCAGCATTTT CASSLQGRVDQPQHF
TRBJ1-6 once TRBV19 TRBD1 TGTGCCAGTAGTGGCCCGGGACAGGGCCCTAATTCACCCCTCCACTTT CASSGPGQGPNSPLHF
TRBJ1-2 - TRBV6-6 - TGTGCCACACTCGGCGGAAACTATGGCTACACCTTC CATLGGNYGYTF
TRBJ1-3 - TRBV6-1 - TGTGCCAGCAGTGACCCAGACTCTGGAAACACCATATATTTT CASSDPDSGNTIYF
TRBJ2-7 - TRBV10-1 - TGCGCCAGCAGTGAGTCGCTGGGGGGATCCTACGAGCAGTACTTC CASSESLGGSYEQYF
TRBJ1-1 - TRBV2 - TGTGCCAGCTTCCTGGGGGGTTCCACTGAAGCTTTCTTT CASFLGGSTEAFF
TRBJ1-3 - TRBV7-9 - TGTGCCAGCAGCCCGCGACAGATTGGCTCTGGAAACACCATATATTTT CASSPRQIGSGNTIYF
TRBJ1-2 - TRBV5-1 TRBD1 TGCGCCAGCAGCTTGCCGGGACAGAACTATGGCTACACCTTC CASSLPGQNYGYTF
TRBJ2-5 - TRBV9 TRBD2 TGTGCCAGCGGAAAGGGGGGCTTAGCCGCGGGAGGGAGGGAGACCCAGTACTTC CASGKGGLAAGGRETQYF
TRBJ2-3 - TRBV4-2 - TGTGCCAGCAGCCAAGATTCCGGGCAGGGGGATACGCAGTATTTT CASSQDSGQGDTQYF
TRBJ2-7 - TRBV5-4 - TGTGCCAGCAGCTGGTCGACGGGAACCTACGAGCAGTACTTC CASSWSTGTYEQYF
TRBJ1-4 - TRBV29-1 - TGCAGCGTTAGGGGCAGGGCTACAACTAATGAAAAACTGTTTTTT CSVRGRATTNEKLFF
TRBJ2-6 - TRBV11-2 - TGTGCCAGCAGACGACAGAGCTCTGGGGCCAACGTCCTGACTTTC CASRRQSSGANVLTF
TRBJ1-1 - TRBV7-9 - TGTGCCAGCAGCGAAGCTTTGAACACTGAAGCTTTCTTT CASSEALNTEAFF
TRBJ1-6 - TRBV2 TRBD1 TGTGCCAGCAAGCCGACAGGGAATTCACCCCTCCACTTT CASKPTGNSPLHF
TRBJ2-2 - TRBV12-5 - TGTGCTAGTGGTTTGGTACAGGTAGCGGCGAACACCGGGGAGCTGTTTTTT CASGLVQVAANTGELFF
TRBJ1-2 - TRBV5-6 - TGTGCCAGCAGCTTGAAGGAGAACTATGGCTACACCTTC CASSLKENYGYTF
TRBJ2-2 - TRBV5-4 TRBD1 TGTGCCAGCACCCCGGGACAGGGGGCCACCGGGGAGCTGTTTTTT CASTPGQGATGELFF
TRBJ1-5 - TRBV29-1 - TGCAGCGTTGGAGACGGGGATCAGCCCCAGCATTTT CSVGDGDQPQHF